Included here is one T cell receptor beta chain sequence, with context. There is no known antigen for this receptor. Base qualities are not provided; no much larger clone lies one nucleotide away. The source of the sample is a study of identical twins (dated by TCRdb to about 2016). Context from the whole study: TCR alpha and beta repertoires from monozygotic twins, unrelated adults of various ages and cord blood were deep-sequenced to test whether fetal clonotypes persist. To rule out contamination, replicate twin experiments were performed at different times with different library preparation protocols. The full study reports these points: Zero-insertion analyses could be partly confounded by invariant T cells such as MAIT and iNKT, although diverse VJ usage argued against such confounding for most clonotypes. Compared with coincidental sharing between unrelated individuals, out-of-frame TCR alpha sequences shared between twins showed an excess of sequences with low generation probability. Out-of-frame TCR alpha sharing in monozygotic twins was systematically underestimated by recombination models, whereas sharing between unrelated individuals was in agreement with the recombination models. Conclusions relied on cross-sectional statistical analysis, since the same donors could not be followed over many years. Abundant cord blood beta clonotypes had fewer insertions, young adult naive repertoires showed a similar but weaker trend, and memory repertoires showed no such trend. In beta out-of-frame sequences, excess twin sharing was weaker, because having fewer shared sequences lowered the signal-to-noise ratio.

Every donor in the study was a healthy Caucasian. The twin cohort comprised three pairs of female monozygotic twins, all aged roughly 18 to 30 years. Positive isolation kits from Invitrogen were used to isolate CD4+ and CD8+ T cell populations. The germline V gene encodes CDR1 MNHEY and CDR2 SVGEGT. The cysteine opens and the phenylalanine closes a CDR3 of 16 amino acids. Only CDR3 DNA remains: 48 bases, in frame from the first base. Trimming costs V 4 bases and J 2 bases, and their ends lie 16 bases apart. The protocol used for the library was 5' RACE. The sequencer was an Illumina HiSeq 2000. A universal primer binding site was added through template switching, and the final cDNA carried a unique molecular identifier so that TCR cDNA molecules could be counted accurately. Specific primers in the conserved constant-segment region were used to synthesize first-strand cDNA for TCR alpha and beta chains. Each cDNA library was double barcoded, with a SMART-Mk sample barcode plus Illumina barcodes, to control for contamination. TruSeq adapter sequences, together with Illumina sample barcodes, were added in two successive PCR steps. The Illumina HiSeq platform was used with custom primers to sequence TCR alpha and beta cDNA libraries. The study's processing was this. Unique molecular identifiers were extracted from raw reads with MiGEC, and CDR3 positions were determined with MiXCR. For each individual, recombination models were inferred using an EM algorithm with the repgenHMM and IGoR tools. The tcR package in R was used for shared clonotype analysis, with sharing normalized by the product of cloneset sizes. Out-of-frame nonproductive sequences were analyzed to study raw recombination free of thymic and clonal selection effects. TCRdb applied fastp at Q25 and MiXCR to the public reads, then kept only in-frame beta chains. Every distinct CDR3 protein forms one entry, paired with its most common genes and DNA. TCRdb, rather than the study authors, made the V and J calls. In this sample the table shows about 190,000 distinct CDR3 sequences, approximately 15% of which occur a single time. The top ten clonotypes cover 40% of the sample.

The same specimen was also included in a second study, on T cells expressing NK-cell markers. As that second paper reports: In sorted CD3+CD56+NKG2C+, CD3+CD56+NKG2C- and CD3+CD56-NKG2C+ T-cell subsets from several donors, TCR beta-chain repertoires were profiled. Among the eight sequenced donors, seven were HCMV-seropositive and one was HCMV-seronegative. To restrict sorting to alphabetaTCR-expressing T cells, an anti-gammadeltaTCR antibody was added in several experiments. For 6 or 7 donors, the dominant CD3+CD56+NKG2C+ clonotypes were among the top 10 CD8+ clonotypes and accounted for roughly 1.0-7.5% of CD8+ T cells. Those dominant clonotypes were again the most abundant among CD3+CD56-NKG2C+ cells in a handful of donors, at roughly 28.3-60.1%. It remained unclear whether the expanded NKG2C-expressing T cell clones were specific for HCMV antigens. The eight sequenced donors were randomly selected healthy volunteers, three men and five women. HCMV serostatus was determined by detecting HCMV-specific IgG in serum with a commercial ELISA kit. Reads were demultiplexed and grouped by UMI with MIGEC, and clonotypes were assembled and quantified with MiTCR. To remove erroneous sequences, TCR cDNA sequences were retained only when supported by two or more reads. The tcR package was used for downstream repertoire analysis, and clonotypes were matched across fractions by CDR3 nucleotide sequence plus V segment. VDJmatch was used to annotate antigen specificity against VDJdb, with one amino acid substitution allowed in CDR3.

The chain is assembled from TRBV6-2 or TRBV6-3 and TRBJ2-3; perhaps TRBD2 is the D gene, with 6 bases matching. Input material: CD8+ T cells sorted from blood. The sequence was obtained from a woman aged 18 to 35 in good health. The DNA reads as follows: TGTGCCAGCAGTTCCCTGGTTAGCGGAAACACAGATACGCAGTATTTT. It translates to CASSSLVSGNTDTQYF.